These 31 T cell receptor beta chains were sequenced from one sample in a study of T cell changes during pregnancy in multiple sclerosis. Assay used: immunoSEQ multiplex PCR; TCRdb lists only in-frame clones, some missing. The sample lists about 54,000 clones, 91% occurring once. Sequencing used peripheral blood, obtained after pregnancy. The receptor set was obtained from a female donor in good health, enrolled as a control in a pregnancy study.

CDR3 in DNA: TGCGCCAGCAGCCAAACCACAGGGGGCAACTATGGCTACACCTTC. Protein: CASSQTTGGNYGYTF. The chain is built from TRBV4-1 and TRBJ1-2; TRBD1 agrees at 9 bases. CDR1 MGHRA and CDR2 YSYEKL come from the germline V gene. The CDR3 is made up of 15 amino acids. Trimming took 2 bases from V and 2 from J; bases not matched to a gene: 3.

V gene TRBV27 combines with J gene TRBJ2-3, with 9 bases that match TRBD2. This CDR3 is 17 amino acids long. In germline, CDR1 is MNHEY, CDR2 SMNVEV (reference sequence). With 6 bases clipped from V and 0 bases from J, the junction kept 10 bases outside the gene matches. The CDR3 DNA follows: TGTGCCAGCAGCCACGCGGGGGGGATAGGGAGCACAGATACGCAGTATTTT. This sequence encodes CASSHAGGIGSTDTQYF.

The rearrangement links TRBV7-2 to TRBJ2-1; 14 positions match TRBD2. CDR1 and CDR2 from the germline V gene are SGHTA and FQGNSA. Germline trimming cut 5 bases from V and 6 bases from J; bases unmatched to any gene: 3. This CDR3 spans 15 amino acids. CDR3 DNA: TGTGCCAGCAGCGGAGGACTAGCGGGGGGCAATGAGCAGTTCTTC. The encoded protein is CASSGGLAGGNEQFF.

V gene TRBV7-8 combines with J gene TRBJ1-3; D perhaps matches TRBD1 (5 bases). The CDR3 consists of 15 residues. The V gene lost 0 bases and the J gene lost 3 bases, with 9 bases spanning the gap. The germline V gene has CDR1 SGHVS and CDR2 FQNEAQ. The CDR3 DNA follows: TGTGCCAGCAGCTTAGCAGGGGCAGGTGGAAACACCATATATTTT. Translating gives CASSLAGAGGNTIYF.

There are a few counts of this clone. V is TRBV27 and J is TRBJ1-5; perhaps TRBD1 as D (5 bases). The length of the CDR3 is 15 residues. Between the trimmed V and J ends, which lost 6 bases and 6 bases, there was a span of 18 bases. Germline-derived CDR1 and CDR2 are MNHEY and SMNVEV (reference sequence). The CDR3 nucleotides read TGTGCCAGCAGCCTAGACAGATTGGCCACTCAGCCCCAGCATTTT. It yields the protein CASSLDRLATQPQHF.

This clone is a singleton in its sample. The chain links TRBV7-2 to TRBJ2-1, with a tentative D call TRBD2 (5 bases). Trimming took 2 bases from V and 8 from J, leaving 16 bases between them. The CDR3 covers 15 residues. Germline values: CDR1 SGHTA, CDR2 FQGNSA. CDR3 nucleotides: TGTGCCAGCAGCTTAACACCTAGAAGAGCGGATGAGCAGTTCTTC. Translating it yields CASSLTPRRADEQFF.

V and J are TRBV18 and TRBJ2-1; D unclear. The V end was cut by 3 bases, the J end by 3 bases, with 6 bases between. Per the germline V gene, CDR1 is KGHSH and CDR2 is LQKENI. This CDR3 is built from 13 residues. The CDR3 sequence is CASSPAGYNEQFF. The CDR3 nucleotides read TGTGCCAGCTCACCCGCCGGCTACAATGAGCAGTTCTTC. The full variable domain, completed using reference TRBV18 and TRBJ2-1, is NAGVMQNPRHLVRRRGQEARLRCSPMKGHSHVYWYRQLPEEGLKFMVYLQKENIIDESGMPKERFSAEFPKEGPSILRIQQVVRGDSAAYFCASSPAGYNEQFFGPGTRLTVL.

This clone has just one count. The V and J genes are TRBV21-1 and TRBJ1-2; TRBD1 is taken as the D call from the table, unchecked against the DNA. TRBV21-1 is listed as a pseudogene. The CDR3 is 17 residues long. The CDR3 spells CASSPQHDRGLWYGYTF. The CDR3 DNA is TGTGCCAGCAGCCCCCAACATGACAGGGGGTTATGGTATGGCTACACCTTC.

A single count supports this clone. V usage is TRBV2 and J usage is TRBJ1-2; D unclear. Germline assignment: CDR1 SNHLY and CDR2 FYNNEI. The CDR3 runs to 13 residues. Trimming left V 4 bases short and J 4 bases short, with 10 bases between. The CDR3 here is CASSATGGYGYTF. The CDR3 coding sequence is TGTGCCAGCAGTGCGACGGGAGGCTATGGCTACACCTTC.

This clone was found once. The CDR3, as DNA: TGTGCCACCAGCAGAGAACGAGGGTACGTCCTTGCTGAAAAACTGTTTTTT. Encoded protein: CATSRERGYVLAEKLFF. The chain carries TRBV15 and TRBJ1-4; D gene uncertain. V gave up 0 bases and J gave up 7 bases, with 18 bases separating them. Germline V gene lookup returns CDR1 LNHNV and CDR2 YYDKDF (reference sequence). The CDR3 sequence is 17 residues long.

The CDR3 sequence: CASRDSSTTDTQYF. The CDR3 nucleotides are TGCGCCAGCAGGGACTCGAGTACCACAGATACGCAGTATTTT. The genes are TRBV5-1 and TRBJ2-3; maybe TRBD2 (5 bases). The CDR3 spans 14 residues. V was cut by 5 bases and J by 2 bases, with 12 bases left in between. The germline gives CDR1 SGHRS, CDR2 YFSETQ. Drawing the rest from reference TRBV5-1 and TRBJ2-3, the complete variable domain is KAGVTQTPRYLIKTRGQQVTLSCSPISGHRSVSWYQQTPGQGLQFLFEYFSETQRNKGNFPGRFSGRQFSNSRSEMNVSTLELGDSALYLCASRDSSTTDTQYFGPGTRLTVL.

J is TRBJ1-5 and V is TRBV28; 10 nucleotides align to TRBD1. The germline CDR1 and CDR2 sequences are MDHEN and SYDVKM. With V trimmed by 7 bases and J by 5 bases, 17 bases remained unmatched. This CDR3 contains 18 residues. The CDR3 spells CASNLGHTGTGVYQPQHF. Written as DNA, the CDR3 is TGTGCCAGCAACTTGGGGCATACCGGGACAGGGGTCTATCAGCCCCAGCATTTT.

V gene TRBV4-1 combines with J gene TRBJ2-2; TRBD1 is a possible D gene (5 bases). The CDR3 is 17 residues long. CDR1 and CDR2 (germline): MGHRA, YSYEKL. V lost 0 bases and J 4 bases, leaving 15 bases between the germline ends. The chain's CDR3 is CASSQETTASITGELFF. CDR3 sequence (DNA): TGCGCCAGCAGCCAAGAAACGACAGCCTCGATCACCGGGGAGCTGTTTTTT.

The chain couples TRBV14 to TRBJ2-1, with 10 positions matching TRBD1. Germline V gene sequence: CDR1 SGHDN, CDR2 FVKESK. The CDR3 sequence is 16 residues long. V lost 4 bases, J lost 8 bases, and 11 bases stayed unmatched. This CDR3 is CASSRSGTGASHEQFF. As DNA, the CDR3 is TGTGCCAGCAGCCGTTCCGGGACAGGGGCTTCCCATGAGCAGTTCTTC.

The chain couples TRBV28 to TRBJ2-7; D possibly corresponds to TRBD2 (5 bases). Deletions cut 8 bases from V and 6 bases from J, with 23 bases between. The germline gives CDR1 MDHEN, CDR2 SYDVKM. The CDR3 covers 15 residues. This CDR3 is CASSQSGRTRSEQYF. The CDR3 DNA is TGTGCCAGCTCCCAAAGCGGTCGGACGAGAAGCGAGCAGTACTTC. Combining the CDR3 with reference TRBV28 and TRBJ2-7 gives the whole variable domain DVKVTQSSRYLVKRTGEKVFLECVQDMDHENMFWYRQDPGLGLRLIYFSYDVKMKEKGDIPEGYSVSREKKERFSLILESASTNQTSMYLCASSQSGRTRSEQYFGPGTRLTVT.

This rearrangement joins TRBV7-2 to TRBJ2-5; 10 nucleotides match TRBD2. The germline V gene has CDR1 SGHTA and CDR2 FQGNSA. V lost 2 bases and J lost 6; bases outside the gene matches: 3. This CDR3 is built from 14 residues. The CDR3 DNA sequence: TGTGCCAGCAGCTTAAAGCGGGAGGGAAAGACCCAGTACTTC. Translated: CASSLKREGKTQYF. The full variable domain, rest sourced from reference TRBV7-2 and TRBJ2-5, is GAGVSQSPSNKVTEKGKDVELRCDPISGHTALYWYRQSLGQGLEFLIYFQGNSAPDKSGLPSDRFSAERTGGSVSTLTIQRTQQEDSAVYLCASSLKREGKTQYFGPGTRLLVL.

This clone was detected a few times. The chain joins TRBV25-1 to TRBJ1-1, with a possible D match to TRBD1 (5 bases). The germline V gene encodes CDR1 MGHDK and CDR2 SYGVNS. Trimming removed 10 bases from V and 2 bases from J, with 20 bases in between. The CDR3 is 15 residues long. CDR3 DNA: TGTGCCACCCTCCCCCCAGGGATTCCTAACACTGAAGCTTTCTTT. It specifies CATLPPGIPNTEAFF. The full variable domain, its missing parts supplied by reference TRBV25-1 and TRBJ1-1, is EADIYQTPRYLVIGTGKKITLECSQTMGHDKMYWYQQDPGMELHLIHYSYGVNSTEKGDLSSESTVSRIRTEHFPLTLESARPSHTSQYLCATLPPGIPNTEAFFGQGTRLTVV.

The chain recombines TRBV4-2 with TRBJ2-1; a weak D match, TRBD2 (6 bases). The ends were cut back, 3 bases at V and 3 bases at J, with 15 bases in the middle. The V gene's germline CDR1 is LGHNA and CDR2 YNFKEQ. The CDR3 extends over 16 amino acids. CDR3 sequence (DNA): TGTGCCAGCAGCCAGTCCCGGGGGATCCTCTACAATGAGCAGTTCTTC. Translating gives CASSQSRGILYNEQFF.

The V call is TRBV5-1, the J call TRBJ2-5, with 11 bases that match TRBD2. In germline, CDR1 is SGHRS, CDR2 YFSETQ. CDR3 length equals 15 residues. Trimming cost V 2 bases and J 1 base; bases outside gene matches: 1. CDR3 bases: TGCGCCAGCAGCTTAGGGACTAGCGGCCAAGAGACCCAGTACTTC. Residues: CASSLGTSGQETQYF.

This chain uses TRBV19 with TRBJ2-5; TRBD2 might be the D (5 bases). CDR1 and CDR2 from the germline V gene are LNHDA and SQIVND (reference sequence). This CDR3 contains 16 residues. Trimming pared 4 bases from V and 2 bases from J, leaving 17 bases between. The chain's CDR3 is CASSTVPRVPQETQYF. In nucleotides, the CDR3 is TGTGCCAGTAGTACCGTCCCGCGGGTTCCACAAGAGACCCAGTACTTC.

V and J are TRBV5-1 and TRBJ1-6, with D unclear. V lost 0 bases and J 1 base, leaving 8 bases between the germline ends. CDR3 length: 16 amino acids. CDR1 and CDR2 from the germline V gene are SGHRS and YFSETQ. The CDR3 DNA follows: TGCGCCAGCAGCTTGGCAAAGGAGTCCTATAATTCACCCCTCCACTTT. Its protein product is CASSLAKESYNSPLHF.

This sequence joins TRBV27 and TRBJ1-6; the D is unclear. The CDR3 sequence is 16 residues long. Germline values: CDR1 MNHEY, CDR2 SMNVEV (reference sequence). V was cut by 6 bases and J by 3 bases, with 15 bases left in between. CDR3 sequence reads: CASSLRPLNYNSPLHF. In DNA, the CDR3 is TGTGCCAGCAGCCTGCGCCCCCTCAACTATAATTCACCCCTCCACTTT.

The gene calls are TRBV4-3 and TRBJ2-7; 9 bases map to TRBD1. Germline CDR1 reads LGHNA; CDR2 reads YSLEER. CDR3 size: 14 residues. Unmatched junction bases numbered 3, after V lost 4 bases and J lost 2 bases. CDR3 DNA: TGCGCCAGCAGCCCCGGACAGGGGACCTACGAGCAGTACTTC. It codes for CASSPGQGTYEQYF.

In the case of this clone: The limits of the CDR3 on the DNA are not certain, so only TCRdb's listed CDR3 is given. The gene calls are TRBV7-9 and TRBJ1-2; the table's D gene call, TRBD1, was not cross checked with the DNA. CDR1 is SEHNR, CDR2 FQNEAQ, per germline (reference sequence). From its first to its last residue, the CDR3 has 13 amino acids. The CDR3 is CASSFGQGARKAF.

The chain carries TRBV5-4 and TRBJ2-2, with TRBD2 identical over 8 bases. With 4 bases clipped from V and 6 bases from J, the junction kept 11 bases outside the gene matches. CDR1 is SGHNT and CDR2 is YYREEE in the germline V gene (reference sequence). The CDR3 length is 16 residues. The CDR3 is CASSPRGLDSPGELFF. CDR3 DNA: TGTGCCAGCAGCCCGAGGGGACTAGATTCCCCCGGGGAGCTGTTTTTT.

V gene TRBV2 combines with J gene TRBJ2-1; 8 bases agree with TRBD2. Germline assignment: CDR1 SNHLY and CDR2 FYNNEI. With 6 bases clipped from V and 7 bases from J, the junction kept 11 bases outside the gene matches. The CDR3 has 15 amino acids. This CDR3 is CASSPRAGGNNEQFF. For the CDR3, the DNA is TGTGCCAGCAGCCCCAGGGCGGGGGGAAATAATGAGCAGTTCTTC.

The sample holds one count of this clone. The genes are TRBV19 and TRBJ1-5; no clear D. The CDR3 runs 15 residues. Germline-derived CDR1 and CDR2 are LNHDA and SQIVND (reference sequence). Trimming cost V 7 bases and J 2 bases, with 15 bases left between them. Here the CDR3 DNA reads TGTGCCAGTACCCCGATGGTTTCGGGCAATCAGCCCCAGCATTTT. It encodes CASTPMVSGNQPQHF.

The chain recombines TRBV5-8 with TRBJ1-5; 7 bases are shared with TRBD1. The CDR3 runs to 15 residues. Germline CDR1 SGHTS, CDR2 YDEGEE. The junction had 4 bases not matched to a gene; V was cut back by 2 bases and J by 2 bases. The CDR3 DNA reads TGTGCCAGCAGCTTTCACAGGGGTGGCAATCAGCCCCAGCATTTT. Encoded protein: CASSFHRGGNQPQHF.

The V and J genes are TRBV6-5 and TRBJ1-1; D may be TRBD1 (6 bases). Germline CDR1 MNHEY, CDR2 SVGAGI. V gave up 6 bases and J gave up 11 bases, with 22 bases separating them. The CDR3 has 14 residues. The CDR3, as DNA: TGTGCCAGCAGAGCCGGGACATCAAGAGGACGCGCTTTCTTT. This gives the protein CASRAGTSRGRAFF.

The chain has TRBV2 and TRBJ2-5; 10 bases map to TRBD1. This CDR3 has 12 amino acids. CDR1 and CDR2 (germline): SNHLY, FYNNEI. Trimming took 6 bases from V and 5 from J; bases not matched to a gene: 0. CDR3 sequence: CASRGQGETQYF. The CDR3 DNA reads as TGTGCCAGCAGGGGACAGGGGGAGACCCAGTACTTC.

V and J are TRBV4-1 and TRBJ2-1; 8 bases are shared with TRBD2. V lost 0 bases, J lost 1 base, and 2 bases stayed unmatched. Per the germline V gene, CDR1 is MGHRA and CDR2 is YSYEKL. The CDR3 runs 16 residues. CDR3 DNA: TGCGCCAGCAGCCAAGAGGGACTAGTATCCTACAATGAGCAGTTCTTC. This encodes CASSQEGLVSYNEQFF.